This T cell receptor beta chain appears in the sequencing data of a study of blood T cells in healthy people across ages. Study outcomes and limitations: There were more naive CD4+ cells and higher diversity in long-lived donors than in aged donors.

CDR1 and CDR2 (germline): SGHRS, YFSETQ. V was pared by 6 bases and J by 0 bases, with 10 bases between. The CDR3 length is 13 residues. For the second PCR, which ran for about 6 to 11 cycles, a sample-barcoded 5' primer and a J-beta primer mix were used. TCRdb itself ran the 5' RACE reads through MiXCR, one entry per CDR3 protein. In the table there are around 1,900,000 distinct CDR3 sequences, more than 35% of which are singletons. This clonotype came up a few times. No antigen is known for it. This TCR was recovered from a human donor in good health. The sample was blood. V is TRBV5-1 and J is TRBJ2-7; tentatively, D is TRBD1 (5 bases). CDR3 sequence (DNA): TGCGCCAGCAAAGGGGATTCCTCCTACGAGCAGTACTTC. Encoded protein: CASKGDSSYEQYF.